This TCR beta chain originates from a study of T cell changes during pregnancy in multiple sclerosis. Measured with immunoSEQ multiplex PCR; TCRdb has only the in-frame clones, and not every one. The table lists some 76,000 clones, 80% to 95% of them singletons, with 0.29% in the top ten. Germline CDR1 KGHSH, CDR2 LQKENI. CDR3 size: 12 residues. Trimming cost V 3 bases and J 9 bases; bases outside gene matches: 2. This receptor was obtained from a female donor with multiple sclerosis, enrolled in a pregnancy study. This rearrangement joins TRBV18 to TRBJ2-1; the match to TRBD2 covers 7 bases. Sample: CD4+ T cells from peripheral blood mononuclear cells, taken after pregnancy. The CDR3 bases are TGTGCCAGCTCACCGTCTAGCGGTGAGCAGTTCTTC. This encodes CASSPSSGEQFF.